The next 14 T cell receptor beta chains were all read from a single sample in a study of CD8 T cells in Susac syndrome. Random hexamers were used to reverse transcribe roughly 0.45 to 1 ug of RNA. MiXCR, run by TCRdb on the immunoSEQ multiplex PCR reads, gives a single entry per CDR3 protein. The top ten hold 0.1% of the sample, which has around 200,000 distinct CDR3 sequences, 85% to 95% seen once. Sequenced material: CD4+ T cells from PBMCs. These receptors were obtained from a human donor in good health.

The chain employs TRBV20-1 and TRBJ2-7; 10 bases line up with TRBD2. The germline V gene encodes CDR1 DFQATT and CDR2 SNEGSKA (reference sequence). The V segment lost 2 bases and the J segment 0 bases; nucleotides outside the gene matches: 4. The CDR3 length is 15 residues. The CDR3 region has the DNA TGCAGTGCTAGATTTGCTAGCGGGAGCTCCTACGAGCAGTACGTC. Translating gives CSARFASGSSYEQYV.

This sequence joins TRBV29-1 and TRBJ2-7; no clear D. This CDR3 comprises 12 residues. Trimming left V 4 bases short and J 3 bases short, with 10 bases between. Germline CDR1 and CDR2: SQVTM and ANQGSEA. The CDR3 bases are TGCAGCGTTGGCCCTTCACACTACGAGCAGTACTTC. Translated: CSVGPSHYEQYF.

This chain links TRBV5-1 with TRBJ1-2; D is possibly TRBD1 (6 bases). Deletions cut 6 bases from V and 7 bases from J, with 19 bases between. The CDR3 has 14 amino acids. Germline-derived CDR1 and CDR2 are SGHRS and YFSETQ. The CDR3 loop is CASTGGRRGSGYTF. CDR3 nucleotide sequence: TGCGCCAGCACCGGGGGCCGCAGGGGCTCTGGCTACACCTTC.

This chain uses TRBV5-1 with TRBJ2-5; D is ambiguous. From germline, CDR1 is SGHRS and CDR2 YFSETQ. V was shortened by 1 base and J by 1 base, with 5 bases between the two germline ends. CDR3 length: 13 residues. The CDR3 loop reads CASSLWTQETQYF. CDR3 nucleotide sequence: TGCGCCAGCAGCTTGTGGACCCAAGAGACCCAGTACTTC. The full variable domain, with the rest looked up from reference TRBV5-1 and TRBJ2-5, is KAGVTQTPRYLIKTRGQQVTLSCSPISGHRSVSWYQQTPGQGLQFLFEYFSETQRNKGNFPGRFSGRQFSNSRSEMNVSTLELGDSALYLCASSLWTQETQYFGPGTRLLVL.

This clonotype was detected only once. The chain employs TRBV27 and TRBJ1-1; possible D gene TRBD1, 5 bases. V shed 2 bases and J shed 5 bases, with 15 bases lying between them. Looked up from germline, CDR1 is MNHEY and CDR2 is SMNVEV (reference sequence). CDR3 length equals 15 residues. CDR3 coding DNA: TGTGCCAGCAGTTTACTCTTGTCAGGGCGGACTGAAGCTTTCTTT. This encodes CASSLLLSGRTEAFF.

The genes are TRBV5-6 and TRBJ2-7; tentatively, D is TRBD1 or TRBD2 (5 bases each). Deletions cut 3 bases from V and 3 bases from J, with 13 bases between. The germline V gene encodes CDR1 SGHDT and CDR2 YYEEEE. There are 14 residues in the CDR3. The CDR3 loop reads CASSWGPNLYEQYF. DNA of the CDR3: TGTGCCAGCAGCTGGGGACCCAACCTCTACGAGCAGTACTTC.

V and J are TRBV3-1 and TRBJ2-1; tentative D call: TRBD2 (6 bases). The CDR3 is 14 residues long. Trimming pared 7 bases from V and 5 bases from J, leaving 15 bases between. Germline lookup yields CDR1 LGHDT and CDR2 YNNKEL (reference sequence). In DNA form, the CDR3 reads TGTGCCAGCACCTGGAGGGCTAGAGACAATGAGCAGTTCTTC. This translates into CASTWRARDNEQFF.

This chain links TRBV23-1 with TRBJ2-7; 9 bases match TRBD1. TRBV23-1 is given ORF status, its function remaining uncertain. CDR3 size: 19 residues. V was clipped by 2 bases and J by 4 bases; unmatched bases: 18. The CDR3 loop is CASSQTQLKTGTGRYEQYV. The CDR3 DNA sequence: TGCGCCAGCAGTCAAACCCAATTGAAGACCGGGACAGGGAGATACGAGCAGTACGTC.

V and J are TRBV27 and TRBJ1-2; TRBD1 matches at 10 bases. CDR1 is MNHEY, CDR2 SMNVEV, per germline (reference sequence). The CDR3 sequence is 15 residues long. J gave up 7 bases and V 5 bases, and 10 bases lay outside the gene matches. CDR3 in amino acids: CASSLQPTGGSGYTF. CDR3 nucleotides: TGTGCCAGCAGTCTTCAACCGACAGGGGGCAGTGGCTACACCTTC.

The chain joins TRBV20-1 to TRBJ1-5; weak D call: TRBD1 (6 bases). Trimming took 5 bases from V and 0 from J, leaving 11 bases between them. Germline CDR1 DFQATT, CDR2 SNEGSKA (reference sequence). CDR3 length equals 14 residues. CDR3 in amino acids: CSAAGAHSNQPQHF. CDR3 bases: TGCAGTGCTGCAGGGGCCCATAGCAATCAGCCCCAGCATTTT.

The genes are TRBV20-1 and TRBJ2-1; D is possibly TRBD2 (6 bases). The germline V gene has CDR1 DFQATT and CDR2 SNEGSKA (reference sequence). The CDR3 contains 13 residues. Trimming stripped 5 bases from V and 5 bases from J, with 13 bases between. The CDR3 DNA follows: TGCAGTGCTGAGCGGGTGGGGAACAATGAGCAGTTCTTC. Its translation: CSAERVGNNEQFF.

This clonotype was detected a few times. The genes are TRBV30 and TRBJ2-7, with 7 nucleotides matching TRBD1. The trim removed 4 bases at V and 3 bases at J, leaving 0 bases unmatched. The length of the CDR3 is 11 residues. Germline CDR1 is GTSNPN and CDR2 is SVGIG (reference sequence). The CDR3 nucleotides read TGTGCCTGGAACAGGGGCTACGAGCAGTACGTC. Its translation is CAWNRGYEQYV.

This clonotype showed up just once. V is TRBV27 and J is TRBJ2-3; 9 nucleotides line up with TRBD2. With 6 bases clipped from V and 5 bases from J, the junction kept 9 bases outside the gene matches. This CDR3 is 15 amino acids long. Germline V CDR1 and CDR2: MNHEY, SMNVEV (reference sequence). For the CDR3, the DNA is TGTGCCAGCAGACGCGGGAGGGCCTCTGTAGATACGCAGTATTTT. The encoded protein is CASRRGRASVDTQYF.

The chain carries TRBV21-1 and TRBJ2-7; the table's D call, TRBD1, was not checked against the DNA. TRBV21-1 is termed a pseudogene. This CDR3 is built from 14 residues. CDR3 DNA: TGTGCCAGCAGCCCACTAGAGGACAGCTACGAGCAGTACGTC. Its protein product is CASSPLEDSYEQYV.